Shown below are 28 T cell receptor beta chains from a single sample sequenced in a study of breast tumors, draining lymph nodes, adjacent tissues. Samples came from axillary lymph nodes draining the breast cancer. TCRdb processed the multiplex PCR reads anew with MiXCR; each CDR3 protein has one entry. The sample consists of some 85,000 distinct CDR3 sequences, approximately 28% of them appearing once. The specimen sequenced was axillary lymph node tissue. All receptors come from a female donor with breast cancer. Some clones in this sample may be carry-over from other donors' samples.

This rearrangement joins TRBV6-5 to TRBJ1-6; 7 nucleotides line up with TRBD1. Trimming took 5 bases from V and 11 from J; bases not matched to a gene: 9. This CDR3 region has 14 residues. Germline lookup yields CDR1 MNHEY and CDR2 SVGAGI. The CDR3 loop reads CASSPRDRNPPLHF. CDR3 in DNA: TGTGCCAGCAGTCCCCGGGACAGAAATCCACCCCTCCACTTT.

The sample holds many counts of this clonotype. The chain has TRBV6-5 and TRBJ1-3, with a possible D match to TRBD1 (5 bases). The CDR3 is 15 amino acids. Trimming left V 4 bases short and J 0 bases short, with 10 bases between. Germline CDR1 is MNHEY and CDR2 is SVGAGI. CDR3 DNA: TGTGCCAGCAGTTGGGACTTCACCTCTGGAAACACCATATATTTT. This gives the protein CASSWDFTSGNTIYF.

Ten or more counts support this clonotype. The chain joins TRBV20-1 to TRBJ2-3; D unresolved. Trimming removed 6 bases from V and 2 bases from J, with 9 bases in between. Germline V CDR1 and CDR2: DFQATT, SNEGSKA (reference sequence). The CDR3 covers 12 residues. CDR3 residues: CSATISTDTQYF. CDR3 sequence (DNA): TGCAGTGCCACCATATCCACAGATACGCAGTATTTT.

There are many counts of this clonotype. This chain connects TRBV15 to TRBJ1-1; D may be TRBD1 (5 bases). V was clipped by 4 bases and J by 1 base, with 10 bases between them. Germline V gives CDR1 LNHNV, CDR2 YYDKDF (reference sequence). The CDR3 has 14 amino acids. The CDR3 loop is CATSTWTPNTEAFF. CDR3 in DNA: TGTGCCACCAGCACATGGACACCGAACACTGAAGCTTTCTTT.

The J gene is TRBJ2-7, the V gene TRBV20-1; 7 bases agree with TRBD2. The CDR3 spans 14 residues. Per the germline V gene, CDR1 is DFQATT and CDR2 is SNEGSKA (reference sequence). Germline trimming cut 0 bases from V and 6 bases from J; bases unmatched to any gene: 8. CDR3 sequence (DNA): TGCAGTGCTAGAGATGCGGCGGGACTATCCGAGCAGTACTTC. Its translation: CSARDAAGLSEQYF.

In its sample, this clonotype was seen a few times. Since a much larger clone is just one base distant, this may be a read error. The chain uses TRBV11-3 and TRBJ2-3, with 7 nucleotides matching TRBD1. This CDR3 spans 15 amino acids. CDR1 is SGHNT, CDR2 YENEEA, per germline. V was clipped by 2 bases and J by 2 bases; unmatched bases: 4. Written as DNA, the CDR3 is TGTGCCAGCAGCTTATCAGGGGGAGCCACAGATACGCAGTATTTT. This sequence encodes CASSLSGGATDTQYF.

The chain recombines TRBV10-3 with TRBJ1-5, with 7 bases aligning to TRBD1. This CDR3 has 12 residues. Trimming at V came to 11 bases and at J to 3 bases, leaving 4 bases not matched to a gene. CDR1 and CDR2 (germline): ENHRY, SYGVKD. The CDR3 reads CAVGTDNQPQHF. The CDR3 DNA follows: TGTGCCGTCGGGACAGACAATCAGCCCCAGCATTTT.

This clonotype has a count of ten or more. CDR3 sequence reads: CASSLVRGLGNEQFF. CDR3 bases: TGTGCCAGCAGCTTAGTTCGGGGATTGGGGAATGAGCAGTTCTTC. V gene TRBV7-9 combines with J gene TRBJ2-1, with a possible D match to TRBD2 (5 bases). Trimming removed 1 base from V and 7 bases from J, with 14 bases in between. Germline V CDR1 and CDR2: SEHNR, FQNEAQ (reference sequence). CDR3 length equals 15 residues.

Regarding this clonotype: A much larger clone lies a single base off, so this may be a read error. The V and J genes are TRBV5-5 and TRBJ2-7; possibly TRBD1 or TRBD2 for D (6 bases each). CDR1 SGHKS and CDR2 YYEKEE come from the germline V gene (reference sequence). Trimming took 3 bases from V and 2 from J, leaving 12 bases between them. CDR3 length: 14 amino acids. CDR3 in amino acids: CASSSSGATYEQYF. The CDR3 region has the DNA TGTGCCAGCAGCTCCTCGGGGGCAACCTACGAGCAGTACTTC.

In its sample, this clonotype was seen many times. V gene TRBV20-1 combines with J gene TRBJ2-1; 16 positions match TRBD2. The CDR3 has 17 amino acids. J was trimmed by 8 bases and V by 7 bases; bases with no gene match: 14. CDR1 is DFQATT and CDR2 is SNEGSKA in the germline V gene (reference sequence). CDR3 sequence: CSVPGLAGGRRFDEQFF. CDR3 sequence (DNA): TGCAGTGTCCCGGGACTAGCGGGAGGGCGACGGTTTGATGAGCAGTTCTTC.

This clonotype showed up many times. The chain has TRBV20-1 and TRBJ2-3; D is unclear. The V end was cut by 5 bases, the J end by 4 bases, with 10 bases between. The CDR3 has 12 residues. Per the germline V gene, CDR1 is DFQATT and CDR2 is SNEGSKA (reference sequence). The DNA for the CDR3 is TGCAGTGCTCCTAGGCCCCCAGATACGCAGTATTTT. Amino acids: CSAPRPPDTQYF.

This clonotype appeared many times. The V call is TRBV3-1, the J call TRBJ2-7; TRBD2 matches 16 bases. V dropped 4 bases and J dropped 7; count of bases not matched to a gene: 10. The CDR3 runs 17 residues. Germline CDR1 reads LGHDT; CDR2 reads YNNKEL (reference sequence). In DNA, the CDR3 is TGTGCCAGCAGCCCCGGGACTAGCGGGAGGGCCAGAGTAGAGCAGTACTTC. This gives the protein CASSPGTSGRARVEQYF.

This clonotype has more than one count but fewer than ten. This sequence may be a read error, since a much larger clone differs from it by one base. The CDR3 bases are TGTGCCAGCAGCCAGTATAGCGACCAAAGCACAGATACGCAGTATTTT. This codes for CASSQYSDQSTDTQYF. The chain employs TRBV6-5 and TRBJ2-3, with a tentative D call TRBD2 (5 bases). CDR3 size: 16 residues. CDR1 and CDR2 from the germline V gene are MNHEY and SVGAGI. Trimming left V 6 bases short and J 0 bases short, with 16 bases between.

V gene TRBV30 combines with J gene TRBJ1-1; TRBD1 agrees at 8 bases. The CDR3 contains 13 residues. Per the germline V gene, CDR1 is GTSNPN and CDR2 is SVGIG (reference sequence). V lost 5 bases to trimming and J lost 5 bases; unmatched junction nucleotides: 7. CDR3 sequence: CAWGTGGGTEAFF. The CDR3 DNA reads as TGTGCCTGGGGAACAGGGGGAGGGACTGAAGCTTTCTTT.

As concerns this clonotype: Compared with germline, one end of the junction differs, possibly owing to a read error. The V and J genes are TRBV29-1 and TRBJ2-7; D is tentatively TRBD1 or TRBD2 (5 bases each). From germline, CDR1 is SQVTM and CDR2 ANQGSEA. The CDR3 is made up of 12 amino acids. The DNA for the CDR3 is TGCAGCGTTGAAACGTCGTCAGGGAGCTCCCACTTC. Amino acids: CSVETSSGSSHF.

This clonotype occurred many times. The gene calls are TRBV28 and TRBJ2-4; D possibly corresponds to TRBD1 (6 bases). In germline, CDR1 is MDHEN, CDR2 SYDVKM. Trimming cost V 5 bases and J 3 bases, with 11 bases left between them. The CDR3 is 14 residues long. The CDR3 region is CASSADRSKNIQYF. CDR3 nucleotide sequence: TGTGCCAGCAGTGCCGACAGGAGCAAAAACATTCAGTACTTC.

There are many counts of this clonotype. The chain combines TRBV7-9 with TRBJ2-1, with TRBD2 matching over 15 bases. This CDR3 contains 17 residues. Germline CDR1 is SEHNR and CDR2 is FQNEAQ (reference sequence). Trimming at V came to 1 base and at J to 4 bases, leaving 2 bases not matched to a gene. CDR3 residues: CASSLGTSGRVYNEQFF. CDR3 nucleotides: TGTGCCAGCAGCTTAGGGACTAGCGGGAGGGTATACAATGAGCAGTTCTTC.

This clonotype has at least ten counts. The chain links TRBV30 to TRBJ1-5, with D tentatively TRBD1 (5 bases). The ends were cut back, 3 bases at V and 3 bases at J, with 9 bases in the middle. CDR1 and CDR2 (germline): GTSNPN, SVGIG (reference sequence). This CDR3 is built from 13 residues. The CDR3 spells CAWRGESNQPQHF. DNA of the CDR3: TGTGCCTGGAGAGGGGAATCCAATCAGCCCCAGCATTTT.

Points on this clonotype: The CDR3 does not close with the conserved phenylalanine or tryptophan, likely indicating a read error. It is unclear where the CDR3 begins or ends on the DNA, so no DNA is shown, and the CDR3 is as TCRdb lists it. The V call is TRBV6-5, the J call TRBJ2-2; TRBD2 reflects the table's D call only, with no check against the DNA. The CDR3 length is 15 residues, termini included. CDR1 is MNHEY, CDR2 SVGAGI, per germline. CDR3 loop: CASSGLAANTGERMS.

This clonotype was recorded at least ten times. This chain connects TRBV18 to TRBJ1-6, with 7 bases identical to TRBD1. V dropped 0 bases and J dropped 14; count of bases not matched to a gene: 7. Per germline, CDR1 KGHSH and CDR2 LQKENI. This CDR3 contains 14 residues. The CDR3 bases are TGTGCCAGCTCACCACCCGGGACAGAGATCACCCTCCACTTT. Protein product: CASSPPGTEITLHF. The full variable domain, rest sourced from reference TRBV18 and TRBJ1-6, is NAGVMQNPRHLVRRRGQEARLRCSPMKGHSHVYWYRQLPEEGLKFMVYLQKENIIDESGMPKERFSAEFPKEGPSILRIQQVVRGDSAAYFCASSPPGTEITLHFGNGTRLTVT.

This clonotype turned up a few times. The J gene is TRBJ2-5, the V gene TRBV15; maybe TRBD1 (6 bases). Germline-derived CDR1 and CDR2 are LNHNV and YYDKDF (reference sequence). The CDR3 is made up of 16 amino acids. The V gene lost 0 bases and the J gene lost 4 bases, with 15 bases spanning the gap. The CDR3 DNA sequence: TGTGCCACCAGCAGAGATGATTTGGGACACCGAGAGACCCAGTACTTC. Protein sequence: CATSRDDLGHRETQYF. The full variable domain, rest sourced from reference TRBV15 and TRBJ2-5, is DAMVIQNPRYQVTQFGKPVTLSCSQTLNHNVMYWYQQKSSQAPKLLFHYYDKDFNNEADTPDNFQSRRPNTSFCFLDIRSPGLGDTAMYLCATSRDDLGHRETQYFGPGTRLLVL.

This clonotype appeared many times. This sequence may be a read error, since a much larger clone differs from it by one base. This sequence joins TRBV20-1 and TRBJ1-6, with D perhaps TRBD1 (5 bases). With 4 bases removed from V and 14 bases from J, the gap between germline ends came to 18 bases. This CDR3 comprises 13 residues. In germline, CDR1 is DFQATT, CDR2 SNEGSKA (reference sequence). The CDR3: CSAIPGTHGALHF. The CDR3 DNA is TGCAGTGCTATCCCCGGGACGCACGGGGCCCTCCACTTT.

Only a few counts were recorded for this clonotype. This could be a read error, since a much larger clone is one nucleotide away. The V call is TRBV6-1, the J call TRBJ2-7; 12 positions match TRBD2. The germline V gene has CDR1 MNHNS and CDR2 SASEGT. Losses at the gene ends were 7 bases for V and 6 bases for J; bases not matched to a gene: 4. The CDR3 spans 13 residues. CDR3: CASMQLAGGEQYF. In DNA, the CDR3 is TGTGCCAGCATGCAACTAGCGGGGGGCGAGCAGTACTTC.

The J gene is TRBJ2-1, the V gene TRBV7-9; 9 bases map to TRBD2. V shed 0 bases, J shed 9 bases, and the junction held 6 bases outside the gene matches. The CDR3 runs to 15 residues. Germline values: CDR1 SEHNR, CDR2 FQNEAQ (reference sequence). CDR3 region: CASSLAAGLAREQFF. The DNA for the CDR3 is TGTGCCAGCAGCTTAGCGGCAGGACTAGCGCGTGAGCAGTTCTTC.

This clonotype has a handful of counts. CDR3 region: CASSPGQSSYEQYF. CDR3 sequence (DNA): TGTGCCAGCAGCCCGGGACAGTCATCCTACGAGCAGTACTTC. The J gene is TRBJ2-7, the V gene TRBV28; 7 bases match TRBD1. Germline V gene data show CDR1 as MDHEN and CDR2 as SYDVKM. V was clipped by 6 bases and J by 1 base; unmatched bases: 6. The CDR3 runs 14 residues.

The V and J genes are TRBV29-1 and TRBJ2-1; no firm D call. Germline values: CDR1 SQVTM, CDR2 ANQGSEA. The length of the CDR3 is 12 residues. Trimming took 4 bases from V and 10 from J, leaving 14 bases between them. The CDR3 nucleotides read TGCAGCGTTGGAGGCAAGACTGGGGAGCAGTTCTTC. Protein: CSVGGKTGEQFF.

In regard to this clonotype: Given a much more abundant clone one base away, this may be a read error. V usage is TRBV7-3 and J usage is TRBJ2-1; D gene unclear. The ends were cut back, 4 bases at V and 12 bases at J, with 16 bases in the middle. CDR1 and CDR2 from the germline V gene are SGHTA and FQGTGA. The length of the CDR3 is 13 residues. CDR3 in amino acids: CASSSIGKVGQFF. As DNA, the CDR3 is TGTGCCAGCAGCTCCATAGGCAAGGTTGGGCAGTTCTTC.

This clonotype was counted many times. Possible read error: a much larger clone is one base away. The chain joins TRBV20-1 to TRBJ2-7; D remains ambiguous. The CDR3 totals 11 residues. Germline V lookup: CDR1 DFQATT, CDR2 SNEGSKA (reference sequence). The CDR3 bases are TGCAGTGCTAGATGGACCTACGAGCAGTCCTTC. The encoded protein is CSARWTYEQSF.